The rows below give T cell receptor beta chains drawn from one sample of a study of blood T cells in healthy people across ages. TCRdb reprocessed the 5' RACE reads with MiXCR, giving one entry per CDR3 protein. The sample has 1.5 million to 1.9 million distinct CDR3 sequences, roughly two fifths seen once. Sequenced input: blood. These receptor sequences come from a woman aged 18 to 35 in good health. CDR3s include the opening cysteine and the closing phenylalanine or tryptophan. Each record gives: J gene, V gene, CDR3 protein.

TRBJ2-3,TRBV10-3,CASKPQGTDTQYF
TRBJ2-7,TRBV3-1,CASSQSSSAQYF
TRBJ2-1,TRBV27,CASSFTLAGGKEQFF
TRBJ2-3,TRBV6-2/TRBV6-3,CASSSYLSTDTQYF
TRBJ2-1,TRBV18,CASSPTGLGSNEQFF
TRBJ1-2,TRBV7-9,CASSHRTLPEGGYTF
TRBJ1-2,TRBV19,CASSPTPFYGYTF
TRBJ1-2,TRBV28,CASSPEDYTF
TRBJ2-2,TRBV29-1,CSVVRGHTGELFF
TRBJ2-2,TRBV4-3,CASSLPGWGSFTGELFF
TRBJ2-1,TRBV20-1,CSASPGLAGAEQFF
TRBJ2-7,TRBV7-9,CASSFPLGTYEQYF
TRBJ1-2,TRBV29-1,CSVSGVDGYTF
TRBJ1-2,TRBV6-2/TRBV6-3,CASNHLIWNGYTF
TRBJ2-1,TRBV20-1,CSGMGSYNEQFF
NA,TRBV20-1,CSADDRGGYNEQYF
TRBJ2-1,TRBV24-1,CATSDPGQLTAQFF
TRBJ2-3,TRBV19,CASSIVADTQYF
TRBJ2-2,TRBV28,CASSLYGYTGELFF
TRBJ2-1,TRBV24-1,CATSDLSGRLPYNEQFF
TRBJ2-3,TRBV2,CASRGDRGSTDTQYF
TRBJ2-5,TRBV6-6,CASSYLETQYF
TRBJ1-4,TRBV28,CASSSVKDEGLGEKLFF
TRBJ2-7,TRBV18,CASSPGIASYEQYF
TRBJ1-2,TRBV12-3/TRBV12-4,CASSPGTARVSYGYTF
TRBJ2-3,TRBV28,CASSLGQREYF
TRBJ2-1,TRBV20-1,CSARDGSSGYNEQFF
TRBJ2-7,TRBV15,CATSRTRLAGGNEQYF
TRBJ2-7,TRBV11-2,CASSLDRASTLTYF
TRBJ2-3,TRBV5-1,CASSLDANTDTQYF
TRBJ2-1,TRBV6-5,CASSYGQGPFNEQFF
TRBJ2-3,TRBV6-6,CASSRGDSGTDTQYF
TRBJ2-2,TRBV28,CASSLIDLQANTGELFF
TRBJ2-2,TRBV28,CASSPARSRAGELFF
TRBJ2-1,TRBV29-1,CSAGGLRRNEQFF
TRBJ1-1,TRBV20-1,CSAREQTYEAFF
TRBJ1-1,TRBV5-1,CASSHGQGIGEAFF
TRBJ2-1,TRBV6-8,CAVTGLARPIHEQFF
TRBJ1-4,TRBV21-1,CASSNPGKYGEKLFF
TRBJ2-7,TRBV4-2,CASSQDRAGYYEQYF
TRBJ2-1,TRBV7-2,CASSPQSYNEQFF
TRBJ1-2,TRBV10-2,CASFEQGSANYGYTF
TRBJ2-3,TRBV4-3,CASSQFGISTDTQYF
TRBJ2-1,TRBV7-8,CASSYSGDNEQFF
TRBJ2-1,TRBV6-5,CASSYGTYNEQFF
TRBJ2-5,TRBV5-1,CASRVQTGQETQYF
TRBJ2-1,TRBV7-9,CASRNPGQASYNEQFF
TRBJ2-7,TRBV12-3/TRBV12-4,CASSPHSGLAGGEQYF
TRBJ2-5,TRBV15,CATSRVSGYQETQYF
TRBJ1-6,TRBV6-5,CASSRTLDNSPLHF
TRBJ2-7,TRBV12-3/TRBV12-4,CASSSTGPLTYEQYF
TRBJ2-1,TRBV6-2/TRBV6-3,CASRPPSGSKDEQFF
TRBJ1-4,TRBV6-5,CASSPYRGKLFF